A selection of T cell receptor beta chains follows, all from one sample in a study of blood T cell repertoires in COVID-19. Profiled with immunoSEQ multiplex PCR; TCRdb holds only in-frame clones, not every one. This table has about 120,000 clones, 82% appearing once. Sequenced sample: peripheral blood. The receptor source for this set is a man between 65 and 79 years old with acute or convalescent COVID-19. Both conserved end residues are part of each CDR3. D genes are given only for firm matches. A row's size may be missing; if present it is once, few, many or a size class.

d_call: NA
clone_size: NA
cdr3_length: 14
v_call: TRBV4-1
j_call: TRBJ1-4
cdr3_aa: CASSQSPADLKLFF
cdr3_nt: TGCGCCAGCAGCCAATCCCCCGCGGATTTAAAACTGTTTTTT

d_call: NA
clone_size: NA
cdr3_length: 11
v_call: TRBV28
j_call: TRBJ2-5
cdr3_aa: CASSLLMTQYF
cdr3_nt: TGTGCCAGCAGTTTATTAATGACCCAGTACTTC

d_call: NA
clone_size: NA
cdr3_length: 12
v_call: TRBV18
j_call: TRBJ2-7
cdr3_aa: CASSPGSYEQYF
cdr3_nt: TGTGCCAGCTCGCCGGGCTCCTACGAGCAGTACTTC

d_call: NA
clone_size: NA
cdr3_length: 15
v_call: TRBV18
j_call: TRBJ1-1
cdr3_aa: CASSPRASGDTEAFF
cdr3_nt: TGTGCCAGCTCCCCCAGGGCCTCTGGTGACACTGAAGCTTTCTTT

d_call: TRBD1
clone_size: NA
cdr3_length: 13
v_call: TRBV6-5
j_call: TRBJ1-1
cdr3_aa: CAILGWDREEAFF
cdr3_nt: TGTGCCATCCTAGGGTGGGACAGGGAGGAAGCTTTCTTT

d_call: NA
clone_size: NA
cdr3_length: 16
v_call: TRBV19
j_call: TRBJ2-2
cdr3_aa: CASSTRRQGGTGELFF
cdr3_nt: TGTGCCAGTAGTACGCGCCGACAGGGAGGTACCGGGGAGCTGTTTTTT

d_call: NA
clone_size: once
cdr3_length: 16
v_call: TRBV21-1
j_call: TRBJ1-3
cdr3_aa: CASCSGQANSGNTIYF
cdr3_nt: TGTGCCAGCTGCTCCGGACAGGCCAACTCTGGAAACACCATATATTTT

d_call: TRBD1
clone_size: NA
cdr3_length: 14
v_call: TRBV12-5
j_call: TRBJ1-1
cdr3_aa: CASGGDSLNTEAFF
cdr3_nt: TGTGCTAGTGGAGGGGACAGCTTGAACACTGAAGCTTTCTTT

d_call: NA
clone_size: once
cdr3_length: 11
v_call: TRBV7-8
j_call: TRBJ2-5
cdr3_aa: CASSISETQYF
cdr3_nt: TGTGCCAGCAGCATCTCGGAGACCCAGTACTTC

d_call: NA
clone_size: NA
cdr3_length: 17
v_call: TRBV7-3
j_call: TRBJ2-6
cdr3_aa: CASTGDLGSSGANVLTF
cdr3_nt: TGTGCCAGCACCGGAGATCTAGGGAGCTCTGGGGCCAACGTCCTGACTTTC

d_call: NA
clone_size: NA
cdr3_length: 16
v_call: TRBV24-1
j_call: TRBJ1-2
cdr3_aa: CATSDTGRGGSHGYTF
cdr3_nt: TGTGCCACCAGTGATACGGGACGCGGAGGGAGCCATGGCTACACCTTC

d_call: NA
clone_size: NA
cdr3_length: 15
v_call: TRBV11-3
j_call: TRBJ2-5
cdr3_aa: CASSLERGRGTAQYF
cdr3_nt: TGTGCCAGCAGCTTAGAACGGGGCCGGGGGACGGCCCAGTACTTC

d_call: NA
clone_size: NA
cdr3_length: 13
v_call: TRBV5-1
j_call: TRBJ2-2
cdr3_aa: CASSLGGSGELFF
cdr3_nt: TGCGCCAGCAGCTTGGGGGGCTCCGGGGAGCTGTTTTTT

d_call: TRBD1
clone_size: NA
cdr3_length: 14
v_call: TRBV28
j_call: TRBJ1-6
cdr3_aa: CATVSGQGNSPLHF
cdr3_nt: TGTGCCACCGTATCGGGACAGGGGAATTCACCCCTCCACTTT

d_call: TRBD1
clone_size: NA
cdr3_length: 13
v_call: TRBV30
j_call: TRBJ2-5
cdr3_aa: CAWRGQVKETQYF
cdr3_nt: TGTGCCTGGAGGGGACAGGTTAAAGAGACCCAGTACTTC

d_call: TRBD2
clone_size: once
cdr3_length: 15
v_call: TRBV5-1
j_call: TRBJ2-2
cdr3_aa: CASGPTGGNTGELFF
cdr3_nt: TGCGCCAGCGGCCCAACGGGGGGAAACACCGGGGAGCTGTTTTTT

d_call: NA
clone_size: NA
cdr3_length: 14
v_call: TRBV7-3
j_call: TRBJ1-2
cdr3_aa: CASSLDWRNYGYTF
cdr3_nt: TGTGCCAGCAGCTTAGATTGGCGGAACTATGGCTACACCTTC

d_call: TRBD2
clone_size: NA
cdr3_length: 16
v_call: TRBV5-1
j_call: TRBJ2-1
cdr3_aa: CASSPLAGGTTNEQFF
cdr3_nt: TGCGCCAGCAGCCCCCTAGCGGGGGGGACAACGAATGAGCAGTTCTTC

d_call: TRBD1
clone_size: few
cdr3_length: 15
v_call: TRBV28
j_call: TRBJ1-2
cdr3_aa: CASSSQGNANYGYTF
cdr3_nt: TGTGCCAGCAGTTCACAGGGGAATGCTAACTATGGCTACACCTTC

d_call: TRBD1
clone_size: NA
cdr3_length: 15
v_call: TRBV7-2
j_call: TRBJ1-1
cdr3_aa: CASSTRTGWNTEAFF
cdr3_nt: TGTGCCAGCAGCACTCGGACAGGGTGGAACACTGAAGCTTTCTTT

d_call: TRBD1
clone_size: NA
cdr3_length: 15
v_call: TRBV30
j_call: TRBJ1-2
cdr3_aa: CAWRDRGSILHGYTF
cdr3_nt: TGTGCCTGGAGGGACAGGGGGAGTATTCTACATGGCTACACCTTC

d_call: NA
clone_size: NA
cdr3_length: 13
v_call: TRBV7-3
j_call: TRBJ1-1
cdr3_aa: CASSSEPNTEAFF
cdr3_nt: TGTGCCAGCAGCTCCGAGCCGAACACTGAAGCTTTCTTT

d_call: TRBD1
clone_size: once
cdr3_length: 12
v_call: TRBV11-2
j_call: TRBJ1-5
cdr3_aa: CARTTGGEPQHF
cdr3_nt: TGTGCCAGAACGACAGGGGGCGAACCCCAGCATTTT

d_call: NA
clone_size: few
cdr3_length: 15
v_call: TRBV5-1
j_call: TRBJ2-3
cdr3_aa: CASSLAGTRGDTQYF
cdr3_nt: TGCGCCAGCAGCTTGGCCGGGACCAGGGGAGATACGCAGTATTTT

d_call: TRBD1
clone_size: NA
cdr3_length: 19
v_call: TRBV19
j_call: TRBJ2-1
cdr3_aa: CASSKLHGIGTATMNEQFF
cdr3_nt: TGTGCCAGTAGTAAACTTCACGGGATCGGGACAGCCACAATGAATGAGCAGTTCTTC

d_call: TRBD1
clone_size: NA
cdr3_length: 16
v_call: TRBV7-9
j_call: TRBJ1-5
cdr3_aa: CASSLGDRTVNQPQHF
cdr3_nt: TGTGCCAGCAGCTTAGGGGACAGGACGGTCAATCAGCCCCAGCATTTT

d_call: TRBD2
clone_size: NA
cdr3_length: 13
v_call: TRBV24-1
j_call: TRBJ2-7
cdr3_aa: CATSETRTSEQYF
cdr3_nt: TGTGCCACCAGTGAAACCCGGACTAGCGAGCAGTACTTC

d_call: NA
clone_size: NA
cdr3_length: 13
v_call: TRBV19
j_call: TRBJ2-1
cdr3_aa: CASSREPINEQFF
cdr3_nt: TGTGCCAGTAGTCGGGAGCCGATAAATGAGCAGTTCTTC

d_call: TRBD2
clone_size: NA
cdr3_length: 14
v_call: TRBV20-1
j_call: TRBJ2-7
cdr3_aa: CSASLGGSPYEQYF
cdr3_nt: TGCAGTGCTAGTCTAGGCGGGAGCCCCTACGAGCAGTACTTC

d_call: NA
clone_size: NA
cdr3_length: 14
v_call: TRBV29-1
j_call: TRBJ1-4
cdr3_aa: CSVAGVGFNEKLFF
cdr3_nt: TGCAGCGTGGCCGGGGTAGGGTTTAATGAAAAACTGTTTTTT

d_call: TRBD1
clone_size: NA
cdr3_length: 15
v_call: TRBV25-1
j_call: TRBJ2-5
cdr3_aa: CASSERQGAQETQYF
cdr3_nt: TGTGCCAGCAGTGAAAGACAGGGGGCCCAAGAGACCCAGTACTTC

d_call: NA
clone_size: once
cdr3_length: 13
v_call: TRBV15
j_call: TRBJ2-5
cdr3_aa: CATSRLAQETQYF
cdr3_nt: TGTGCCACCAGCCGGCTAGCCCAAGAGACCCAGTACTTC

d_call: TRBD1
clone_size: once
cdr3_length: 16
v_call: TRBV9
j_call: TRBJ2-1
cdr3_aa: CASSVRVLDRGGEQFF
cdr3_nt: TGTGCCAGCAGCGTACGAGTTTTGGACAGGGGTGGTGAGCAGTTCTTC

d_call: TRBD1
clone_size: NA
cdr3_length: 14
v_call: TRBV5-1
j_call: TRBJ2-1
cdr3_aa: CASSPGQGRLEQFF
cdr3_nt: TGCGCCAGCAGCCCAGGACAGGGAAGGTTAGAGCAGTTCTTC

d_call: NA
clone_size: NA
cdr3_length: 16
v_call: TRBV18
j_call: TRBJ2-4
cdr3_aa: CASSGELYLAKNIQYF
cdr3_nt: TGTGCCAGCTCAGGAGAGCTATACCTAGCCAAAAACATTCAGTACTTC

d_call: NA
clone_size: NA
cdr3_length: 12
v_call: TRBV24-1
j_call: TRBJ1-1
cdr3_aa: CATSDAQGQAFF
cdr3_nt: TGTGCCACCAGTGATGCGCAGGGGCAAGCTTTCTTT

d_call: TRBD1
clone_size: few
cdr3_length: 15
v_call: TRBV5-1
j_call: TRBJ2-1
cdr3_aa: CASSIRTGNYNEQFF
cdr3_nt: TGCGCCAGCAGCATACGGACAGGGAACTACAATGAGCAGTTCTTC

d_call: NA
clone_size: once
cdr3_length: 12
v_call: TRBV28
j_call: TRBJ1-1
cdr3_aa: CASSPPGGGAFF
cdr3_nt: TGTGCCAGCAGCCCCCCCGGGGGGGGAGCTTTCTTT

d_call: TRBD1
clone_size: few
cdr3_length: 15
v_call: TRBV3-1/TRBV3-2
j_call: TRBJ2-1
cdr3_aa: CASSQPGTGGNEQFF
cdr3_nt: TGTGCCAGCAGCCAACCCGGGACAGGGGGCAATGAGCAGTTCTTC